A selection of T cell receptor beta chains follows, all from one sample in a study of cytomegalovirus exposure and HLA in healthy donors. Using immunoSEQ multiplex PCR, the repertoire was profiled, and TCRdb retains in-frame clones only, with some absent. The sample lists under 250,000 clones; over 75% were seen once. The sequencing input was PBMCs. The receptors stem from a woman in her 30s in good health and CMV-seronegative. Both conserved end residues are part of each CDR3. The D gene is left open where the match is weak. Clone size is shown for a subset of rows, as once, few, many or a class of expanded clone.

V: TRBV9; J: TRBJ1-2; D: .; size: .; DNA: TGTGCCAGCAGCCCCGAAGGGGGTGTAGCTAACTATGGCTACACCTTC; CDR3: CASSPEGGVANYGYTF
V: TRBV19; J: TRBJ2-2; D: .; size: .; DNA: TGTGCCAGTAGTTCCGGACGAACTCGAGGGCCGAACACCGGGGAGCTGTTTTTT; CDR3: CASSSGRTRGPNTGELFF
V: TRBV2; J: TRBJ2-1; D: .; size: .; DNA: TGTGCCAGTACCCTCTCCGGGGGTGAAAATGAGCAGTTCTTC; CDR3: CASTLSGGENEQFF
V: TRBV19; J: TRBJ1-1; D: .; size: .; DNA: TGTGCCAGTAAGGGGCCACGCACAACCAACACTGAAGCTTTCTTT; CDR3: CASKGPRTTNTEAFF
V: TRBV5-1; J: TRBJ1-2; D: TRBD1; size: .; DNA: TGCGCCAGCAGCTGGGGGGACAGCTTTAACTATGGCTACACCTTC; CDR3: CASSWGDSFNYGYTF
V: TRBV5-5; J: TRBJ1-3; D: .; size: .; DNA: TGTGCCAGCAGTGAATTCGGTTCTGGAAACACCATATATTTT; CDR3: CASSEFGSGNTIYF
V: TRBV27; J: TRBJ2-7; D: .; size: .; DNA: TGTGCCAGCAGACTTACAGGGAGCTACGAGCAGTACTTC; CDR3: CASRLTGSYEQYF
V: TRBV10-1; J: TRBJ2-3; D: TRBD1; size: .; DNA: TGCGCCAGCAGTGAGACAGGGGCAGATACGCAGTATTTT; CDR3: CASSETGADTQYF
V: TRBV7-6; J: TRBJ1-2; D: .; size: few; DNA: TGTGCCAGCAGCTTAATACTTCTCGATGGCTACACCTTC; CDR3: CASSLILLDGYTF
V: TRBV10-1; J: TRBJ2-2; D: .; size: .; DNA: TGCGCCAGCAGTGAGGCGGGACTTTCAAACACCGGGGAGCTGTTTTTT; CDR3: CASSEAGLSNTGELFF
V: TRBV4-2; J: TRBJ1-4; D: .; size: .; DNA: TGTGCCAGCAGCCAAGATCGCGGGCAGCTGGGGGCCTATGAAAAACTGTTTTTT; CDR3: CASSQDRGQLGAYEKLFF
V: TRBV14; J: TRBJ1-4; D: .; size: .; DNA: TGTGCCAGCAGCCAAGGCGGACTCCCTCGGCCTAATGAAAAACTGTTTTTT; CDR3: CASSQGGLPRPNEKLFF
V: TRBV6-1; J: TRBJ1-2; D: .; size: few; DNA: TGTGCCAGCAGTGAGTGGACAGACTCTTTTGGCTACACCTTC; CDR3: CASSEWTDSFGYTF
V: TRBV7-3; J: TRBJ1-1; D: .; size: .; DNA: TGTGCCAGCAGCTCGATGGGGGGGGGCGTTAACACTGAAGCTTTCTTT; CDR3: CASSSMGGGVNTEAFF
V: TRBV29-1; J: TRBJ2-2; D: .; size: .; DNA: TGCAGCGTTGGCAGGGACACCGGGGAGCTGTTTTTT; CDR3: CSVGRDTGELFF
V: TRBV5-6; J: TRBJ2-1; D: TRBD2; size: .; DNA: TGTGCCAGCAGCCCCCATTCGGCGGGGGACGAGTTCTTC; CDR3: CASSPHSAGDEFF
V: TRBV9; J: TRBJ1-2; D: TRBD1; size: few; DNA: TGTGCCAGCAGCCTTACCGCTGCGGGACAGGGCTCCTATGGCTACACCTTC; CDR3: CASSLTAAGQGSYGYTF
V: TRBV5-4; J: TRBJ2-1; D: .; size: .; DNA: TGTGCCAGCAGCACAAAGCGGATATCCTACAATGAGCAGTTCTTC; CDR3: CASSTKRISYNEQFF
V: TRBV4-1; J: TRBJ2-1; D: TRBD2; size: .; DNA: TGCGCCAGCAGGAAAGAACTAGCGCTCTCCTACAATGAGCAGTTCTTC; CDR3: CASRKELALSYNEQFF
V: TRBV30; J: TRBJ1-5; D: .; size: .; DNA: TGTGCCTGGAGTTCGTTCAGGGATTCACCCCAGCATTTT; CDR3: CAWSSFRDSPQHF
V: TRBV7-9; J: TRBJ1-5; D: .; size: once; DNA: TGTGCCAGCAGCTCAGCGGTTACCGGCGGTCAGCCCCAGCATTTT; CDR3: CASSSAVTGGQPQHF
V: TRBV14; J: TRBJ1-1; D: .; size: .; DNA: TGTGCCAGCAGCGGAAGGGGATGGACTGAAGCTTTCTTT; CDR3: CASSGRGWTEAFF
V: TRBV6-5; J: TRBJ2-1; D: .; size: .; DNA: TGTGCCAGCAGCTTTATAGCGGCCCTAGACCATGAGCAGTTCTTC; CDR3: CASSFIAALDHEQFF
V: TRBV5-1; J: TRBJ1-1; D: .; size: .; DNA: TGCGCCAGCAGCTTGGAGCTCGGGGTTGGGACTGAAGCTTTCTTT; CDR3: CASSLELGVGTEAFF
V: TRBV6-1; J: TRBJ1-1; D: .; size: .; DNA: TGTGCCAGCAGCAGGGCCACTGAAGCTTTCTTT; CDR3: CASSRATEAFF
V: TRBV7-8; J: TRBJ2-3; D: TRBD2; size: .; DNA: TGTGCCAGCAGCTCTCGACTAGCGGGAGTATGGGATACGCAGTATTTT; CDR3: CASSSRLAGVWDTQYF
V: TRBV7-2; J: TRBJ1-1; D: .; size: .; DNA: TGTGCCAGCAGCTTTTTCGTGAGAACTGAAGCTTTCTTT; CDR3: CASSFFVRTEAFF
V: TRBV10-3; J: TRBJ2-3; D: .; size: .; DNA: TGTGCCATCAGTGAGTCGTGGCAGGGTAAGGGTACAGATACGCAGTATTTT; CDR3: CAISESWQGKGTDTQYF
V: TRBV7-9; J: TRBJ2-1; D: TRBD2; size: .; DNA: TGTGCCAGCCTTACGGGAGGGGGCTCCTACAATGAGCAGTTCTTC; CDR3: CASLTGGGSYNEQFF
V: TRBV7-8; J: TRBJ1-1; D: TRBD1; size: .; DNA: TGTGCCAGCAGCGCACAGGGGGCGGGGGACACTGAAGCTTTCTTT; CDR3: CASSAQGAGDTEAFF
V: TRBV5-1; J: TRBJ2-5; D: .; size: .; DNA: TGCGCCAGCAGCTTAACAGGGATGCGGGAGACCCAGTACTTC; CDR3: CASSLTGMRETQYF
V: TRBV19; J: TRBJ1-1; D: TRBD1; size: .; DNA: TGTGCCAGTAGTAGATTAACAGGGGGAAAGAACACTGAAGCTTTCTTT; CDR3: CASSRLTGGKNTEAFF
V: TRBV6-6; J: TRBJ2-7; D: TRBD1; size: .; DNA: TGTGCCAGCAGTTCCTCCCCGACAGGGGCCTACGAGCAGTACTTC; CDR3: CASSSSPTGAYEQYF
V: TRBV28; J: TRBJ2-7; D: .; size: .; DNA: TGTGCCAGCAAAAAGACAGCCTCCTACGAGCAGTACTTC; CDR3: CASKKTASYEQYF
V: TRBV5-4; J: TRBJ2-1; D: TRBD2; size: .; DNA: TGTGCCAGCAGAGAAGACCGGGGGGGCTACAATGAGCAGTTCTTC; CDR3: CASREDRGGYNEQFF
V: TRBV9; J: TRBJ2-5; D: .; size: .; DNA: TGTGCCAGCAGCCACCGGCGGCAGGGCGGGGAAGAGACCCAGTACTTC; CDR3: CASSHRRQGGEETQYF
V: TRBV6-5; J: TRBJ2-3; D: .; size: few; DNA: TGTGCCAGCAGTTACTCGCGCAGCACAGATACGCAGTATTTT; CDR3: CASSYSRSTDTQYF
V: TRBV5-1; J: TRBJ2-7; D: .; size: .; DNA: TGCGCCAGCAGCTTGACAGGGAGGGTCCCCTACGAGCAGTACTTC; CDR3: CASSLTGRVPYEQYF
V: TRBV7-2; J: TRBJ2-7; D: .; size: .; DNA: TGTGCCAGCAGCTTAGGGACAGCGCGCTACGAGCAGTACTTC; CDR3: CASSLGTARYEQYF
V: TRBV20-1; J: TRBJ2-5; D: .; size: .; DNA: TGCAGTGCTAGTCACAGAAAGACCCAGTACTTC; CDR3: CSASHRKTQYF
V: TRBV4-1; J: TRBJ2-7; D: .; size: .; DNA: TGCGCCAGCAGCCAGATACAAGGGGTTGACGGCGAGCAGTACTTC; CDR3: CASSQIQGVDGEQYF
V: TRBV18; J: TRBJ1-2; D: TRBD1; size: .; DNA: TGTGCCAGCTCACCGACCGGGACAGGGTCTAACTATGGCTACACCTTC; CDR3: CASSPTGTGSNYGYTF
V: TRBV5-4; J: TRBJ2-3; D: .; size: .; DNA: TGTGCCAGCAGCCGCCCGGGGTTTGGACTCCGCACAGATACGCAGTATTTT; CDR3: CASSRPGFGLRTDTQYF
V: TRBV5-1; J: TRBJ1-5; D: .; size: .; DNA: TGCGCCAGCAGCTCGGACGGGAGAAAGAATCAGCCCCAGCATTTT; CDR3: CASSSDGRKNQPQHF
V: TRBV6-5; J: TRBJ2-1; D: .; size: .; DNA: TGTGCCAGCAGTTACGGGAGGGGGGATGAGCAGTTCTTC; CDR3: CASSYGRGDEQFF
V: TRBV30; J: TRBJ2-6; D: TRBD1; size: once; DNA: TGTGCCCTCACGCGCGTTAGTGGGACAGGGGCCTCTGGGGCCAACGTCCTGACTTTC; CDR3: CALTRVSGTGASGANVLTF
V: TRBV5-1; J: TRBJ2-6; D: .; size: .; DNA: TGCGCCAGCAGCGCCCTTTCACTAGTGGCTGGGGCCAACGTCCTGACTTTC; CDR3: CASSALSLVAGANVLTF
V: TRBV4-1; J: TRBJ2-7; D: .; size: .; DNA: TGCGCCAGCAGCTTTCGGGGGACCCCCCACGAGCAGTACTTC; CDR3: CASSFRGTPHEQYF
V: TRBV27; J: TRBJ2-3; D: TRBD2; size: .; DNA: TGTGCCAGCAGTTCAGGACTAGCGGGAGTTGATACGCAGTATTTT; CDR3: CASSSGLAGVDTQYF
V: TRBV29-1; J: TRBJ2-2; D: .; size: .; DNA: TGCAGCGTTCTAACCATAAACACCGGGGGGCTGTTTTTT; CDR3: CSVLTINTGGLFF
V: TRBV28; J: TRBJ1-1; D: .; size: .; DNA: TGTGCCAGCAGTTCTGAGGGGGAGAACACTGAAGCTTTCTTT; CDR3: CASSSEGENTEAFF
V: TRBV29-1; J: TRBJ2-2; D: TRBD2; size: .; DNA: TGCAGCGTTTATCTAGCGGGGGGGGCCGGGGAGCTGTTTTTT; CDR3: CSVYLAGGAGELFF
V: TRBV4-2; J: TRBJ2-3; D: TRBD2; size: .; DNA: TGTGCCAGCAGCCAAGATCGCGGGGGGGCAGATACGCAGTATTTT; CDR3: CASSQDRGGADTQYF
V: TRBV4-1; J: TRBJ1-1; D: .; size: few; DNA: TGCGCCAGCAGCCAAGATCCGTTGAACACTGAAGCTTTCTTT; CDR3: CASSQDPLNTEAFF